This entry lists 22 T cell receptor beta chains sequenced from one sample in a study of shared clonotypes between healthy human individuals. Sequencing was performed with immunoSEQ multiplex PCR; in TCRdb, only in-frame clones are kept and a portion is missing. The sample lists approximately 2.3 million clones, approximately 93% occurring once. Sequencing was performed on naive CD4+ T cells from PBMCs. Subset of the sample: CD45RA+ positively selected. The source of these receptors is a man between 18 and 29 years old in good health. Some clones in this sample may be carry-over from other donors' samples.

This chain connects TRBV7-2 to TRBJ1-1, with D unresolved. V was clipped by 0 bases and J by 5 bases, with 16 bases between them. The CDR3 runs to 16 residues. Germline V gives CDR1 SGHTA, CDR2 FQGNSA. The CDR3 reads CASSLATFGMGTEAFF. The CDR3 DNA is TGTGCCAGCAGCTTAGCGACGTTTGGGATGGGAACTGAAGCTTTCTTT. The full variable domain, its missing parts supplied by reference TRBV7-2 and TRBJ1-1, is GAGVSQSPSNKVTEKGKDVELRCDPISGHTALYWYRQSLGQGLEFLIYFQGNSAPDKSGLPSDRFSAERTGGSVSTLTIQRTQQEDSAVYLCASSLATFGMGTEAFFGQGTRLTVV.

CDR3 in DNA: TGCGCCAGCGGACTAGCGGGAACCAATGAGCAGTTCTTC. This translates into CASGLAGTNEQFF. The chain recombines TRBV5-1 with TRBJ2-1, with TRBD2 identical over 12 bases. This CDR3 contains 13 residues. With 7 bases clipped from V and 6 bases from J, the junction kept 2 bases outside the gene matches. CDR1 SGHRS and CDR2 YFSETQ come from the germline V gene.

CDR3 loop: CASSPPRGTAYYEQYF. The CDR3 DNA reads as TGTGCCAGCAGTCCCCCCCGCGGGACGGCTTACTACGAGCAGTACTTC. The genes are TRBV28 and TRBJ2-7; weak D call: TRBD2 (6 bases). Trimming took off 5 bases at V and 3 bases at J, with 20 bases between the two ends. The germline V gene encodes CDR1 MDHEN and CDR2 SYDVKM. The CDR3 loop spans 16 amino acids.

The CDR3 is CAISDPDRLSSYEQYF. The CDR3 region has the DNA TGTGCCATCAGTGACCCAGACAGGCTAAGCTCCTACGAGCAGTACTTC. This chain joins TRBV10-3 and TRBJ2-7, with a weak D call TRBD1 (6 bases). Per germline, CDR1 ENHRY and CDR2 SYGVKD. The V gene lost 3 bases and the J gene lost 0 bases, with 15 bases spanning the gap. The CDR3 contains 16 residues.

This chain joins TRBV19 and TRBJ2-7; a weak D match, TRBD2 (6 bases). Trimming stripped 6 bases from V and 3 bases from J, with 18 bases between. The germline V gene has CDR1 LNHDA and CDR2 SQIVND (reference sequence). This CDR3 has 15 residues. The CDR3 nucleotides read TGTGCCAGTAGCCCGCGGGACGGGAACCGCTACGAGCAGTACTTC. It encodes CASSPRDGNRYEQYF.

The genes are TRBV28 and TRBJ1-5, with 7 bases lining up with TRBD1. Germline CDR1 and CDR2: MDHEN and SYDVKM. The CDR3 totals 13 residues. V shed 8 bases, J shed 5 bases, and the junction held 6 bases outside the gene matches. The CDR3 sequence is CASQWGQYQPQHF. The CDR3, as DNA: TGTGCCAGCCAATGGGGACAGTATCAGCCCCAGCATTTT.

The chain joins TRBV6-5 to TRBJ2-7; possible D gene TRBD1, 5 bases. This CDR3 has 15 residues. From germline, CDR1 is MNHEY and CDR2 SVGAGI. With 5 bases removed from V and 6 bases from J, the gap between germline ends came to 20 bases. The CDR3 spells CASSIQGTVFGEQYF. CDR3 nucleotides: TGTGCCAGCAGTATTCAGGGCACGGTTTTTGGCGAGCAGTACTTC.

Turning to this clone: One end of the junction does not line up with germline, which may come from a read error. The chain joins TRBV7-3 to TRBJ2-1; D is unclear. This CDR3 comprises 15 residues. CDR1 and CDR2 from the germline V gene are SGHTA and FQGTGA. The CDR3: CASRLTGPADNEQFF. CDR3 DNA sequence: TGTGCCAGCAGGTTAACCGGGCCGGCGGACAATGAGCAGTTCTTC.

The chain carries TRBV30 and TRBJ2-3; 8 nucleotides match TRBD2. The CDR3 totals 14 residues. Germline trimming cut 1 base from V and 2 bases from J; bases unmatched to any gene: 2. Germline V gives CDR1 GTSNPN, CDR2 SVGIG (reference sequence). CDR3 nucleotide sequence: TGTGCCTGGAGTGCGGGGGGGACCACAGATACGCAGTATTTT. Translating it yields CAWSAGGTTDTQYF.

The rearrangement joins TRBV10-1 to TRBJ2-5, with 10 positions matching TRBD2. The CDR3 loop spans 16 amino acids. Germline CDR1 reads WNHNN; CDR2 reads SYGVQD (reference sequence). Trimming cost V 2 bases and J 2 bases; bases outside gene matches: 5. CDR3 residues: CASSEGLADPQETQYF. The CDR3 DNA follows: TGCGCCAGCAGTGAGGGACTAGCGGACCCGCAAGAGACCCAGTACTTC.

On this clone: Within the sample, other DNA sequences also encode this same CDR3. CDR3 region: CASSSGGADNEKLFF. The CDR3 nucleotides read TGTGCCAGCAGTTCGGGGGGGGCAGATAATGAAAAACTGTTTTTT. The rearrangement links TRBV28 to TRBJ1-4, with D tentatively TRBD1 (6 bases). CDR3 length equals 15 residues. Germline-derived CDR1 and CDR2 are MDHEN and SYDVKM. Trimming removed 4 bases from V and 4 bases from J, with 13 bases in between.

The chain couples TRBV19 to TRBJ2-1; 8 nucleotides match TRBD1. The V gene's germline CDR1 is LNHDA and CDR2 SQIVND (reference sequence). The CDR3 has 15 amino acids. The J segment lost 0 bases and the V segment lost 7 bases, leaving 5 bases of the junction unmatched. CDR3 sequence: CASTPTGGSYNEQFF. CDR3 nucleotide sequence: TGTGCCAGTACCCCAACAGGGGGCTCCTACAATGAGCAGTTCTTC.

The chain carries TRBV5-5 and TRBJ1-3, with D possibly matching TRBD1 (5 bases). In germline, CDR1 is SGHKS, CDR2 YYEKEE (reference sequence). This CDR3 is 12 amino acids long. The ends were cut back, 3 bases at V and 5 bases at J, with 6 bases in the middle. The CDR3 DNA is TGTGCCAGCAGCTGGGGACGAAACACCATATATTTT. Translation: CASSWGRNTIYF.

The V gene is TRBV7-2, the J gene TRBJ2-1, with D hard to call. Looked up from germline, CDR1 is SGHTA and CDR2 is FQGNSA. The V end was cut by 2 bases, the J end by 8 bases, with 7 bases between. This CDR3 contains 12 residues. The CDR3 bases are TGTGCCAGCAGCTTATCACACGATGAGCAGTTCTTC. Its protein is CASSLSHDEQFF.

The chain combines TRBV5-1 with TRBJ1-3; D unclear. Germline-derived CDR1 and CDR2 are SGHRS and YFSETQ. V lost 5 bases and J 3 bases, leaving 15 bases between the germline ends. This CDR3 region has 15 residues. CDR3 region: CASSLQPSGGNTIYF. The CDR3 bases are TGCGCCAGCAGTCTTCAACCTTCTGGTGGAAACACCATATATTTT.

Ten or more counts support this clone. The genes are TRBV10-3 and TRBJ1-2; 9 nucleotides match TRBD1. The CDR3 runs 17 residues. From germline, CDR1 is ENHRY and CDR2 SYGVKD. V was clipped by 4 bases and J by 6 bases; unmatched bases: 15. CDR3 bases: TGTGCCATCAGTGCTAGACCGGGACAGGGAGGGGTTCATGGCTACACCTTC. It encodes CAISARPGQGGVHGYTF.

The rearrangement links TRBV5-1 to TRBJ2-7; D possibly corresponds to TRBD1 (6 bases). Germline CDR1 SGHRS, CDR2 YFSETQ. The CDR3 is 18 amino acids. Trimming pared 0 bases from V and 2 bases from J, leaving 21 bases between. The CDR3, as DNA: TGCGCCAGCAGCTTGGGTTCAGGGGTGTGGGAGTCGGCCTACGAGCAGTACTTC. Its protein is CASSLGSGVWESAYEQYF.

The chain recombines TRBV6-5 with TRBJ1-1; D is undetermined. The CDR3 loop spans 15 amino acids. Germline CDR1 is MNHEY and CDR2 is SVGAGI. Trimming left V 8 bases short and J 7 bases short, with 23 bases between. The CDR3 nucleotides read TGTGCCAGCCGTTTGGTAGCCCCCGCGGGAGTTGAAGCTTTCTTT. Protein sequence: CASRLVAPAGVEAFF.

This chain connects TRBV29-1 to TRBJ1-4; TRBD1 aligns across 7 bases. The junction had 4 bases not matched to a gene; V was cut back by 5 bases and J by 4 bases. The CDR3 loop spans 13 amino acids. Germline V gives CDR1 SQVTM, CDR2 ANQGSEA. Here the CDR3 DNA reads TGCAGCGTTTCGACAGGGTTTAATGAAAAACTGTTTTTT. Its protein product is CSVSTGFNEKLFF.

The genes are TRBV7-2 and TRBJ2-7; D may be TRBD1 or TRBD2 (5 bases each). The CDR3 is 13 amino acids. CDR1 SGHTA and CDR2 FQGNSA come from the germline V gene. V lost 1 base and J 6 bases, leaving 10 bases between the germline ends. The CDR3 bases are TGTGCCAGCAGCTTAGAGGGACCCTCCGAGCAGTACTTC. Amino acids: CASSLEGPSEQYF.

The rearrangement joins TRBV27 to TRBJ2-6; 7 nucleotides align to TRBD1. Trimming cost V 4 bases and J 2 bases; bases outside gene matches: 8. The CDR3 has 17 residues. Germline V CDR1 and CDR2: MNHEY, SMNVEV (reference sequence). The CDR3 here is CASSSRQGSTGANVLTF. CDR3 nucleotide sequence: TGTGCCAGCAGTTCAAGACAGGGAAGTACTGGGGCCAACGTCCTGACTTTC.

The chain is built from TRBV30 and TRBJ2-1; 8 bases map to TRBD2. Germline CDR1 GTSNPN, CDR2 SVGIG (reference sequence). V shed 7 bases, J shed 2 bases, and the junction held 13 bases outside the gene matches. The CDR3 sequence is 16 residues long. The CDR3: CASPAGLAGTYNEQFF. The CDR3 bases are TGTGCCTCCCCCGCCGGTTTAGCGGGAACCTACAATGAGCAGTTCTTC. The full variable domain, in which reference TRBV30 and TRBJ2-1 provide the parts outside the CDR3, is SQTIHQWPATLVQPVGSPLSLECTVEGTSNPNLYWYRQAAGRGLQLLFYSVGIGQISSEVPQNLSASRPQDRQFILSSKKLLLSDSGFYLCASPAGLAGTYNEQFFGPGTRLTVL.